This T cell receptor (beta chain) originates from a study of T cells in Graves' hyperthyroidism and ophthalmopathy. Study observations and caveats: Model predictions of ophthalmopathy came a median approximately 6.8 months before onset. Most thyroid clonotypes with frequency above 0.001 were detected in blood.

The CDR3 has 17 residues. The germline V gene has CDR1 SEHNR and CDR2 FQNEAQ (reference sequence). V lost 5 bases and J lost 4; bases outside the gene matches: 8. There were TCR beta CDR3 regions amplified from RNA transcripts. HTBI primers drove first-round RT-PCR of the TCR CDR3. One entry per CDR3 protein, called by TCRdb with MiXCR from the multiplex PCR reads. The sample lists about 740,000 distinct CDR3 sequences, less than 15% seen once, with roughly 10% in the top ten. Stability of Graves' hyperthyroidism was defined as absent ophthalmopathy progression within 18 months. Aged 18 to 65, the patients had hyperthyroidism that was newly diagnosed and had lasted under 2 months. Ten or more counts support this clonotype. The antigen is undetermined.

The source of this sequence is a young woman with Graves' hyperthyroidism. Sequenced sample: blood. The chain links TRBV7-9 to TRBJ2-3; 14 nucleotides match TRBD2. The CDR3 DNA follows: TGTGCCAGCAGCCGGGGACTAGCGGGAGATCGCGCAGATACGCAGTATTTT. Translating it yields CASSRGLAGDRADTQYF. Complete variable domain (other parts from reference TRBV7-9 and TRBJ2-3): DTGVSQNPRHKITKRGQNVTFRCDPISEHNRLYWYRQTLGQGPEFLTYFQNEAQLEKSRLLSDRFSAERPKGSFSTLEIQRTEQGDSAMYLCASSRGLAGDRADTQYFGPGTRLTVL.